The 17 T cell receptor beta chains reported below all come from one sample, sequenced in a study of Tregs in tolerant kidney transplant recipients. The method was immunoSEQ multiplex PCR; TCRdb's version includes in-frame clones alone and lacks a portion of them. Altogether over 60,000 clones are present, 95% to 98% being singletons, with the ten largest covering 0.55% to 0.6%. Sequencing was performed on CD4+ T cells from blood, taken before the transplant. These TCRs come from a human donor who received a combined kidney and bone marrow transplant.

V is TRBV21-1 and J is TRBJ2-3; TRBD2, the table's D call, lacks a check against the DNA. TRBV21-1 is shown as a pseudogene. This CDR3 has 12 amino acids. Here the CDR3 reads CATTDRPAGQYF. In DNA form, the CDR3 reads TGTGCCACCACAGACCGCCCGGCGGGGCAGTATTTT.

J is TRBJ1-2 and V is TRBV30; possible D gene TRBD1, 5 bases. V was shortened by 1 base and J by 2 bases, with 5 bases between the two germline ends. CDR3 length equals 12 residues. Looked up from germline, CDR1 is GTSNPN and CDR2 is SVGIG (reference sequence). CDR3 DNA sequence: TGTGCCTGGAGTGCAGGGAACTATGGCTACACCTTC. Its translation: CAWSAGNYGYTF. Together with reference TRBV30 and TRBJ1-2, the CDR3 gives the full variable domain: SQTIHQWPATLVQPVGSPLSLECTVEGTSNPNLYWYRQAAGRGLQLLFYSVGIGQISSEVPQNLSASRPQDRQFILSSKKLLLSDSGFYLCAWSAGNYGYTFGSGTRLTVV.

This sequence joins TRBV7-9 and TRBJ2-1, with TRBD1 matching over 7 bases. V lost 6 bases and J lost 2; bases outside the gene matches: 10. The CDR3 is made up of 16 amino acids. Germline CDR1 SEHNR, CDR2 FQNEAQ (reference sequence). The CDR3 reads CASRTYRDSPYNEQFF. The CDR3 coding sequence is TGTGCCAGCAGAACCTACCGGGACAGTCCCTACAATGAGCAGTTCTTC. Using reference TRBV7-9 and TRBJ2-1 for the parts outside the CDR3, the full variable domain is DTGVSQNPRHKITKRGQNVTFRCDPISEHNRLYWYRQTLGQGPEFLTYFQNEAQLEKSRLLSDRFSAERPKGSFSTLEIQRTEQGDSAMYLCASRTYRDSPYNEQFFGPGTRLTVL.

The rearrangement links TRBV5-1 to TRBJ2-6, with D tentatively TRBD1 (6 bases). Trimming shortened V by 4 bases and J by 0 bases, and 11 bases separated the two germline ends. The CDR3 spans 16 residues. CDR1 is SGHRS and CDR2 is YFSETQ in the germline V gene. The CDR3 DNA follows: TGCGCCAGCAGCCAGAGGACAGACTCTGGGGCCAACGTCCTGACTTTC. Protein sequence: CASSQRTDSGANVLTF.

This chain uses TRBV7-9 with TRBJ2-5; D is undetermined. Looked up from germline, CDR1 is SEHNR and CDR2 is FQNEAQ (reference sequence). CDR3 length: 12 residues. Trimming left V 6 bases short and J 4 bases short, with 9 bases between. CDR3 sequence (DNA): TGTGCCAGCAGTTATTCAGTAGAGACCCAGTACTTC. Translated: CASSYSVETQYF.

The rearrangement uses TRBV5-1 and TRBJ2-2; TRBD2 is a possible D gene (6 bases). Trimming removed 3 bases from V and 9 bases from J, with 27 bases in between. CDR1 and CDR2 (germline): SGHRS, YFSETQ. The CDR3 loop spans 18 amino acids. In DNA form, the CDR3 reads TGCGCCAGCAGCTCACCCGCGGGGTTAAGGGCGGTGAGGCGGGAGCTGTTTTTT. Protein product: CASSSPAGLRAVRRELFF. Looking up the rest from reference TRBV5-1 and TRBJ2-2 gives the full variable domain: KAGVTQTPRYLIKTRGQQVTLSCSPISGHRSVSWYQQTPGQGLQFLFEYFSETQRNKGNFPGRFSGRQFSNSRSEMNVSTLELGDSALYLCASSSPAGLRAVRRELFFGEGSRLTVL.

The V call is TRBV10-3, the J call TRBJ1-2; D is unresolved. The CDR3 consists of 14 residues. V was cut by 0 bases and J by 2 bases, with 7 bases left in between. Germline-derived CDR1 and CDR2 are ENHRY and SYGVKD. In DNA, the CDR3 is TGTGCCATCAGTGAGTCAGAAGCGAACTATGGCTACACCTTC. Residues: CAISESEANYGYTF.

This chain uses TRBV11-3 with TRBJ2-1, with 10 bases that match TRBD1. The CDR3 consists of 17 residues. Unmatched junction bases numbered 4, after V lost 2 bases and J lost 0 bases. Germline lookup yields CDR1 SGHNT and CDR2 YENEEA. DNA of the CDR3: TGTGCCAGCAGCTTAAGACAGGGGGCGAGCTCCTACAATGAGCAGTTCTTC. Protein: CASSLRQGASSYNEQFF.

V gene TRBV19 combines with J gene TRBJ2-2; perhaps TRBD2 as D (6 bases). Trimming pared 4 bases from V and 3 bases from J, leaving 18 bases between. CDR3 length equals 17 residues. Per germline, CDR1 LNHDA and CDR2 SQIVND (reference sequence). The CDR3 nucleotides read TGTGCCAGTAGTACCTCCGGACGGAGGGAGGACACCGGGGAGCTGTTTTTT. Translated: CASSTSGRREDTGELFF.

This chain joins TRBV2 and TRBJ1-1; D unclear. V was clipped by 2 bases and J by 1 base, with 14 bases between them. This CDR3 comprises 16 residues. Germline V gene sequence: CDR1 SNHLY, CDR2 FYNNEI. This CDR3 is CASSETKNGWNTEAFF. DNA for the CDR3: TGTGCCAGCAGTGAAACGAAGAACGGGTGGAACACTGAAGCTTTCTTT.

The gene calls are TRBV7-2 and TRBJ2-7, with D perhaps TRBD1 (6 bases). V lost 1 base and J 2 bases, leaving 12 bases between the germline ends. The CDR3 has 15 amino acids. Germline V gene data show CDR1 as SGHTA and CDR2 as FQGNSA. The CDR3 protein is CASSLEGGRTYEQYF. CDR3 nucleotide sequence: TGTGCCAGCAGCTTAGAAGGGGGAAGGACCTACGAGCAGTACTTC.

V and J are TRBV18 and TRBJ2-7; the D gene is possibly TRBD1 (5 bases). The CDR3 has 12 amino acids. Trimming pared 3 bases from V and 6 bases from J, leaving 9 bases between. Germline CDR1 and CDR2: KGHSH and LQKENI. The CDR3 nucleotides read TGTGCCAGCTCACCCAGGGATGGCGAGCAGTACTTC. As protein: CASSPRDGEQYF.

This chain's CDR3 is CASSSTGRNYGYTF. The CDR3, as DNA: TGTGCCAGCAGCTCGACAGGTCGCAACTATGGCTACACCTTC. The V call is TRBV11-3, the J call TRBJ1-2, with D possibly TRBD1 on 6 matching bases. Trimming cost V 4 bases and J 2 bases, with 11 bases left between them. The germline V gene encodes CDR1 SGHNT and CDR2 YENEEA. This CDR3 comprises 14 residues.

Written as DNA, the CDR3 is TGTGCCAGCAGCAAAATTCGATTTGGCGGGCCGAGGACTGAAGCTTTCTTT. Translating it yields CASSKIRFGGPRTEAFF. The chain is built from TRBV21-1 and TRBJ1-1. TRBV21-1 is flagged as a pseudogene. The CDR3 runs to 17 residues.

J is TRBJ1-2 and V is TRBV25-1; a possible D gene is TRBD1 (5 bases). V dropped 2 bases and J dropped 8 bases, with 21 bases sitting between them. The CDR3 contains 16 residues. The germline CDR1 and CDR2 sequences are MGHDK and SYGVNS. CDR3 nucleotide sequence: TGTGCCAGCAGTGAACCGGGACTGAGGGTTGTGGGCGGCTACACCTTC. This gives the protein CASSEPGLRVVGGYTF.

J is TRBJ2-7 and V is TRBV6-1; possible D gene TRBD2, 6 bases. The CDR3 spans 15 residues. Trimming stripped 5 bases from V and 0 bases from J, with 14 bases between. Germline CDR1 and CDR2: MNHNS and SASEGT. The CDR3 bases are TGTGCCAGCAGTCCAAGACGGGGGTACTCCTACGAGCAGTACTTC. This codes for CASSPRRGYSYEQYF.

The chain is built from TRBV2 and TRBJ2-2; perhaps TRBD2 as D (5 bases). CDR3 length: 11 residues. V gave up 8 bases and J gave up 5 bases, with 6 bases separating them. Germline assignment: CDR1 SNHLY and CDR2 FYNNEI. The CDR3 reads CASGETGELFF. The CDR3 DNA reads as TGTGCCAGCGGGGAGACCGGGGAGCTGTTTTTT.